These 3 T cell receptor beta chains were sequenced from one sample in a study of cytomegalovirus exposure and HLA in healthy donors. PCR involved 60 Vbeta and 13 Jbeta primers. Using immunoSEQ multiplex PCR, the repertoire was profiled, and TCRdb retains in-frame clones only, with some absent. The repertoire holds fewer than 250,000 clones, with around 86% as singletons. Sequenced sample: PBMCs. These receptors originate from a woman between 45 and 60 years old in good health and CMV-seropositive.

The V and J genes are TRBV4-1 and TRBJ2-7, with TRBD1 identical over 9 bases. CDR1 is MGHRA and CDR2 is YSYEKL in the germline V gene. CDR3 size: 16 residues. V lost 4 bases, J lost 9 bases, and 16 bases stayed unmatched. The CDR3 protein is CASSPTGEQGAVGQYF. As DNA, the CDR3 is TGCGCCAGCAGCCCTACCGGGGAACAGGGGGCGGTCGGGCAGTACTTC.

The chain employs TRBV6-5 and TRBJ2-1, with D tentatively TRBD2 (5 bases). The CDR3 runs to 13 residues. Germline CDR1 MNHEY, CDR2 SVGAGI. Trimming cost V 8 bases and J 5 bases, with 13 bases left between them. The CDR3 DNA reads TGTGCCAGCCGTACGAGGGCCCACAATGAGCAGTTCTTC. This translates into CASRTRAHNEQFF.

This sequence joins TRBV4-1 and TRBJ1-1; D gene uncertain. From germline, CDR1 is MGHRA and CDR2 YSYEKL. Trimming stripped 3 bases from V and 1 base from J, with 9 bases between. CDR3 length equals 14 residues. CDR3 loop: CASSQRQTNTEAFF. DNA for the CDR3: TGCGCCAGCAGCCAGAGGCAGACGAACACTGAAGCTTTCTTT.